This passage covers 2 T cell receptor beta chains from one sample sequenced in a study of beta chain features in type 1 diabetes. Expressed TCRB transcripts were sequenced because the entire RNA isolate underwent reverse transcription. Clones were read by immunoSEQ multiplex PCR, and TCRdb kept only the in-frame ones, dropping some. The table has about 620,000 clones, roughly 16% seen once. Sequencing was performed on naive CD4+ T cells from blood. These receptors originate from a young man in good health.

This chain joins TRBV11-2 and TRBJ2-5, with D possibly matching TRBD1 (6 bases). The J call may be faulty, since TRBJ2-7 better matches the DNA end. There are 11 residues in the CDR3. Germline V gene data show CDR1 as SGHAT and CDR2 as FQNNGV. CDR3 sequence reads: CASGQIYEQYF. CDR3 in DNA: TGTGCCAGCGGACAGATCTACGAGCAGTACTTC.

The genes are TRBV28 and TRBJ2-1; D gene uncertain. There are 14 residues in the CDR3. The germline V gene encodes CDR1 MDHEN and CDR2 SYDVKM. V was clipped by 5 bases and J by 5 bases, with 13 bases between them. CDR3 protein: CASSLPPGNNEQFF. For the CDR3, the DNA is TGTGCCAGCAGTCTTCCCCCTGGGAACAATGAGCAGTTCTTC.